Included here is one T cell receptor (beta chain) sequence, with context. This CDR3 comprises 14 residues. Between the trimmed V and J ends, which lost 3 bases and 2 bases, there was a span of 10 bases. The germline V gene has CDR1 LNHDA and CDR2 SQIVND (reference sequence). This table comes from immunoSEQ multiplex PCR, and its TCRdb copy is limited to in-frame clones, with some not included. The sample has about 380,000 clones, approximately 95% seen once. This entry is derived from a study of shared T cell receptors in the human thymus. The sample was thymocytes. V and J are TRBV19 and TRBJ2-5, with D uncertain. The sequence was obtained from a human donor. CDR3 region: CASSIIGQQETQYF. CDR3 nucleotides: TGTGCCAGTAGTATTATAGGGCAGCAAGAGACCCAGTACTTC.